This TCR beta chain stems from a study of T cells in localized non-small cell lung cancer. The study's findings and limits: For the top 100 tumor clones, a median about 56 also appeared in adjacent lung. Analysis by sequencing included only one tumor region, so heterogeneity remains possible.

As concerns this clone: The antigen is not known.

Germline V CDR1 and CDR2: SGHRS, YFSETQ. The CDR3 consists of 15 residues. V lost 0 bases to trimming and J lost 6 bases; unmatched junction nucleotides: 7. Produced via immunoSEQ multiplex PCR; TCRdb's table is partial and in-frame only. The table lists 90,000 to 100,000 clones, approximately 90% of them singletons. This chain connects TRBV5-1 to TRBJ2-7, with 9 bases identical to TRBD1. This sequence was found in a woman aged 35-75 years with stage II squamous cell lung carcinoma. The sequencing used PBMCs, collected before any cancer treatment. The CDR3 DNA follows: TGCGCCAGCAGCTTGGCCGGGACAGGGTCCGTCGAGCAGTACTTC. Translated: CASSLAGTGSVEQYF. Using reference TRBV5-1 and TRBJ2-7 for the parts outside the CDR3, the full variable domain is KAGVTQTPRYLIKTRGQQVTLSCSPISGHRSVSWYQQTPGQGLQFLFEYFSETQRNKGNFPGRFSGRQFSNSRSEMNVSTLELGDSALYLCASSLAGTGSVEQYFGPGTRLTVT.